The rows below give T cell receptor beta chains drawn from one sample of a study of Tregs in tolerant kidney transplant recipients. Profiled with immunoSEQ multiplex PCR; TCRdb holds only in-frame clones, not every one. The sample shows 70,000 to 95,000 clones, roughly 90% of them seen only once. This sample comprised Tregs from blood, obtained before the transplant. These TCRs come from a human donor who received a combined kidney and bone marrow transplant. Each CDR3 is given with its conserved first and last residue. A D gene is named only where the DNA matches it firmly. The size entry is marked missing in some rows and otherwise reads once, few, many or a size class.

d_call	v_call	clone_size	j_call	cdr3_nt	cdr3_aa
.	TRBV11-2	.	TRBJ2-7	TGTGCCAGCAGGGAGGGACCCTTGGAGCAGTACTTC	CASREGPLEQYF
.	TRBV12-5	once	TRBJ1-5	TGTGCTAGTGGACGGGACATAACCCTTAATCAGCCCCAGCATTTT	CASGRDITLNQPQHF
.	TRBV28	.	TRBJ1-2	TGTGCCAGCGGAGAACCGGGACGGAGCTATGGCTACACCTTC	CASGEPGRSYGYTF
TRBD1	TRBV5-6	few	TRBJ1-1	TGTGCCAGCAGTGGACAGGGTAGGAACACTGAAGCTTTCTTT	CASSGQGRNTEAFF
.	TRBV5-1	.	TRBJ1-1	TGCGCCAGCAGTTCCGACAGAAAGAACACTGAAGCTTTCTTT	CASSSDRKNTEAFF
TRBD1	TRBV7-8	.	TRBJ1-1	TGTGCCAGCAGCTCCGACAGGGGGGGCTGGACTGAAGCTTTCTTT	CASSSDRGGWTEAFF
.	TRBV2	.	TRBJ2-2	TGTGCCAGCAGTGGGGACAGTGGGGGGCGGACCGGGGAGCTGTTTTTT	CASSGDSGGRTGELFF
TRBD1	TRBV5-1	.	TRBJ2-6	TGCGCCAGCAGCTTGCGCGGGACAGGGGGTACTGGGGCCAACGTCCTGACTTTC	CASSLRGTGGTGANVLTF
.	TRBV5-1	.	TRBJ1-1	TGCGCCAGCAGCCTGACCGGGGCCAACGAAGCTTTCTTT	CASSLTGANEAFF
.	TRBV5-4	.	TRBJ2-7	TGTGCCAGCAGCCCCGAGGGCAGTTACTCCTACGAGCAGTACTTC	CASSPEGSYSYEQYF
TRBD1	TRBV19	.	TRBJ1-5	TGTGCCAGTAGCCCCGACAGGGGGCTGGGACAGCCCCAGCATTTT	CASSPDRGLGQPQHF
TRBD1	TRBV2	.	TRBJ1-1	TGTGCCAGCAGTGTAGTGACAGGGGACACTGAAGCTTTCTTT	CASSVVTGDTEAFF
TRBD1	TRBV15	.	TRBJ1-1	TGTGCCACCAGCGGGGCAGGGGGGACTGAAGCTTTCTTT	CATSGAGGTEAFF
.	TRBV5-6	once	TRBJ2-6	TGTGCCAGCAGCTTCCTCCTTGGCTCTGGGGCCAACGTCCTGACTTTC	CASSFLLGSGANVLTF
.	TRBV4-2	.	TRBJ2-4	TGTGCCAGCAGCCAAGTGGTGGGAGACGCCAAAAACATTCAGTACTTC	CASSQVVGDAKNIQYF
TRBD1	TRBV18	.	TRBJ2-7	TGTGCCAGCTCACGGGACAGGGGGTCCTACGAGCAGTACTTC	CASSRDRGSYEQYF
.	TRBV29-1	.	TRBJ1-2	TGCAGCGCCCAGGGCGGGGACTATGGCTACACCTTC	CSAQGGDYGYTF
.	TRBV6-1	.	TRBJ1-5	TGTGCCAGCACCTACAGGGTGGATCAGCCCCAGCATTTT	CASTYRVDQPQHF
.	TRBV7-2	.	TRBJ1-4	TGTGCCAGCAGCTTAGCGCAGGACCCACGACCTGGGGAAAAACTGTTTTTT	CASSLAQDPRPGEKLFF
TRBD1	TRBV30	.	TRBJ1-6	TGTGCCTGGAAGGACAGGGTCGATTCACCCCTCCACTTT	CAWKDRVDSPLHF
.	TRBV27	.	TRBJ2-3	TGTGCCAGCAGTTTCGGACTGAGTACGCAGTATTTT	CASSFGLSTQYF
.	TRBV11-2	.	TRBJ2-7	TGTGCCAGCAGCCTATCCCCAAATACCGCCTACGAGCAGTACTTC	CASSLSPNTAYEQYF
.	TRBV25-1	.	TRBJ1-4	TGTGCCAGTAGGGACGGTGCTAATGAAAAACTGTTTTTT	CASRDGANEKLFF
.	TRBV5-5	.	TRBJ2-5	TGTGCCAGCAGCTCCCGACAGCCTCGGGGTGAAGTGCAGTACTTC	CASSSRQPRGEVQYF
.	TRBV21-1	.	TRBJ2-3	TGTGCCAGCAGCCCCCAAGGTGGGACCTTGGGAAGGATCACAGATACGCAGTATTTT	CASSPQGGTLGRITDTQYF
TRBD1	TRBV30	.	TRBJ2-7	TGTGCCTGGGCCCTTAAGGGACAGCTCTCCTACGAGCAGTACTTC	CAWALKGQLSYEQYF
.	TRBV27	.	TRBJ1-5	TGTGCCAGCAGTACCATCGTAAATAGCAATCAGCCCCAGCATTTT	CASSTIVNSNQPQHF
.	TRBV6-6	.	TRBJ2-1	TGTGCCAGCAGTTACGGCGGGATCGGTTACAATGAGCAGTTCTTC	CASSYGGIGYNEQFF
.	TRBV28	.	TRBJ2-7	TGTGCCAGCAGTTTTACGAGCCTAACCGGGGGCGAGCAGTACTTC	CASSFTSLTGGEQYF
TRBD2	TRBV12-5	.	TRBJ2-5	TGTGCTAGTGGTTTAGCGGGAGCGGAGACCCAGTACTTC	CASGLAGAETQYF
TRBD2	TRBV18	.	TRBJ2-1	TGTGCCAGCTCCCCCCTGGCGGGAGTAGGGTTAAATGAGCAGTTCTTC	CASSPLAGVGLNEQFF
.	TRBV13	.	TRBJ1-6	TGTGCCAGCAGCTTAGACGGGGGTCGTAATTCACCCCTCCACTTT	CASSLDGGRNSPLHF